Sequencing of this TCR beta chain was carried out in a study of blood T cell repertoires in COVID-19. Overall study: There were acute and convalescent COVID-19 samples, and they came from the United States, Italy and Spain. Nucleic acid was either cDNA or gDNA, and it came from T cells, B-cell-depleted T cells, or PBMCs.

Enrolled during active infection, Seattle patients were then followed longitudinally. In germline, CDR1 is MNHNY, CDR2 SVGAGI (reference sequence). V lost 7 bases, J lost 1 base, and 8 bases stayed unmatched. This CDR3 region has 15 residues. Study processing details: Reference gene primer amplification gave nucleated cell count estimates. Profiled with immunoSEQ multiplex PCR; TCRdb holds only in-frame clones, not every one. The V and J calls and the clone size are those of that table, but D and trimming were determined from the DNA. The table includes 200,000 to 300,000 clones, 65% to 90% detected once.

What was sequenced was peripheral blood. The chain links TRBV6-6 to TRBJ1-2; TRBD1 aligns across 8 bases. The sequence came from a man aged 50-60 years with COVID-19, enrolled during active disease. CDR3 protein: CASIAGGEYNYGYTF. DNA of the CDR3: TGTGCCAGCATCGCAGGGGGCGAATATAACTATGGCTACACCTTC.